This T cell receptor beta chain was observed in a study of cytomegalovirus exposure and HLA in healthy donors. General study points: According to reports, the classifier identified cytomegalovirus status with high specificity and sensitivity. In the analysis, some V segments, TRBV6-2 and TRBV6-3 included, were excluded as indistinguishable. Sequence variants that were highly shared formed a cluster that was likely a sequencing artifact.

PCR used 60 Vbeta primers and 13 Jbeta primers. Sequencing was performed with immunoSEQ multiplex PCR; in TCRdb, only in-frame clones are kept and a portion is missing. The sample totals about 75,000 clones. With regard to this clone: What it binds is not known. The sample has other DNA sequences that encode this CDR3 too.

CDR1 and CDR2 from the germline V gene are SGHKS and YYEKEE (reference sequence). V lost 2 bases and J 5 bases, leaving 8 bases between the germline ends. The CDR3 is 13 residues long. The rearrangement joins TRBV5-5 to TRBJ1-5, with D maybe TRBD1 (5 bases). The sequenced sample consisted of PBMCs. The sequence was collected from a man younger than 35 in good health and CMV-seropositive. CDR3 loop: CASSFTGDQPQHF. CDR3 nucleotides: TGTGCCAGCAGCTTTACAGGCGATCAGCCCCAGCATTTT.